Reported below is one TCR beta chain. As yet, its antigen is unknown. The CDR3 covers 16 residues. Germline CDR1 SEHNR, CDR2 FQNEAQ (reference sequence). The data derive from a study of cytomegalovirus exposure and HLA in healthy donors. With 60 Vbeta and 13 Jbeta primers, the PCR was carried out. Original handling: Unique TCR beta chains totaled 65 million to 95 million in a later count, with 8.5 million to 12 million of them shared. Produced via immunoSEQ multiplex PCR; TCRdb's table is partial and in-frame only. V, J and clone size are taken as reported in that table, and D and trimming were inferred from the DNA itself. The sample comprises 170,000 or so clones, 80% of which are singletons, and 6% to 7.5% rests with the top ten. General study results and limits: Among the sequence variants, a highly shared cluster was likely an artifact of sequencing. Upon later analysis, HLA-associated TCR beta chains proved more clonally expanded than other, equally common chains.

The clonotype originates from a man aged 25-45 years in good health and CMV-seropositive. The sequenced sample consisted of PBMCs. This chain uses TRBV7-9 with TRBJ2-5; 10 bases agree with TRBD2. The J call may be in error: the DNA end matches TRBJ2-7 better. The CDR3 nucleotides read TGTGCCAGCAGCAAAGGTCGGACTAGCGGCTCCTACGAGCAGTACTTC. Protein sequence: CASSKGRTSGSYEQYF.